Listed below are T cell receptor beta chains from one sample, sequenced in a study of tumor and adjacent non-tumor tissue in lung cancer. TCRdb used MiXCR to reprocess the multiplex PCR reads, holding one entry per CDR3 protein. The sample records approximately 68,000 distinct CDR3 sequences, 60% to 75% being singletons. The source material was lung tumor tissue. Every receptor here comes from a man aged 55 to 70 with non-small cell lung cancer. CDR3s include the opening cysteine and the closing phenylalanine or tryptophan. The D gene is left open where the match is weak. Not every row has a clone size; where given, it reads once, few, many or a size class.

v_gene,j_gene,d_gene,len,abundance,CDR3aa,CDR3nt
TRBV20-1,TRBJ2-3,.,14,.,CRAQGTEPGDTQYF,TGTAGAGCCCAGGGGACGGAGCCCGGAGATACGCAGTATTTT
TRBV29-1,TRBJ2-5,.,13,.,CSVVIPDGKTLYF,TGCAGCGTTGTGATTCCAGACGGGAAGACCCTGTACTTC
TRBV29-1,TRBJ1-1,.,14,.,CSIEGQGTNTEAFF,TGCAGCATTGAAGGGCAGGGGACGAACACTGAAGCTTTCTTT
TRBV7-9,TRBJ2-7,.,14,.,CASSPLTGGAEQYF,TGTGCCAGCAGCCCCCTCACGGGGGGCGCCGAACAGTACTTC
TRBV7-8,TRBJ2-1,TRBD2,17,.,CASSLGTSGEINNKQFF,TGTGCCAGCAGCTTAGGGACTAGCGGGGAAATAAACAATAAACAGTTCTTC
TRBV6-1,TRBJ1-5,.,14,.,CVSNTSLSNQPQHF,TGTGTCAGCAACACCTCTCTGAGCAATCAGCCCCAGCATTTT
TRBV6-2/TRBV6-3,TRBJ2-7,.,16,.,CASSKPGLEYSYEQYF,TGTGCCAGCAGTAAGCCCGGGCTAGAGTATTCATACGAGCAGTACTTC
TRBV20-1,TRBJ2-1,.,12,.,CSAREPNDEQFF,TGTAGTGCTAGGGAACCGAACGATGAGCAGTTCTTC
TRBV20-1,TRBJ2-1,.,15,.,CSAYHEESSYNEPFF,TGCAGTGCTTACCACGAAGAAAGCTCCTACAATGAACCGTTCTTC
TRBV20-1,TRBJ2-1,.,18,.,CSASKDLERPRDYNEQFF,TGCAGTGCTAGCAAGGATTTGGAGCGTCCAAGAGACTACAATGAGCAGTTCTTC
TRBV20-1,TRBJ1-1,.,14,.,CSARQAGSYNEAFF,TGCAGTGCTAGGCAAGCCGGTTCATACAATGAAGCTTTCTTT
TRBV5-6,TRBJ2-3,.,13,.,CASSSQTADTQYF,TGTGCCAGCAGCTCCCAGACCGCAGATACACAATATTTT
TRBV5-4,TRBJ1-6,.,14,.,CTSSTQGRNSRLHF,TGTACCAGCAGCACCCAGGGGAGGAATTCACGCCTCCACTTT
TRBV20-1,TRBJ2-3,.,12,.,CSARITGDTRHF,TGCAGTGCTAGGATAACGGGAGATACGCGGCATTTT
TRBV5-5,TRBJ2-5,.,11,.,CASIPGTTQYF,TGTGCCAGCATCCCAGGGACGACCCAGTATTTC
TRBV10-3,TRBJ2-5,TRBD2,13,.,CATGTSPHESQYF,TGTGCCACCGGGACTAGCCCTCATGAGTCCCAGTACTTC
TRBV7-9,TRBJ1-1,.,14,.,CARSQGLSTAEAFF,TGTGCCAGGAGCCAAGGACTATCGACAGCTGAAGCTTTCTTT
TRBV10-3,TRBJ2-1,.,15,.,CTISEARDFNNELFF,TGTACCATCAGTGAGGCTAGGGACTTCAACAATGAGCTGTTCTTC
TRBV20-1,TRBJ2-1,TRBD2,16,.,CSARGGVAGTWDEQFF,TGCAGTGCTAGAGGTGGAGTAGCGGGAACGTGGGATGAACAGTTCTTC
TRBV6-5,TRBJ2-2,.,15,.,CASNYSRRVTGELFF,TGTGCCAGCAATTACTCGAGAAGGGTCACTGGGGAGCTGTTTTTT
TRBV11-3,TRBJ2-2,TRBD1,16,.,CTSSTSRDSIGGELFF,TGTACCAGCAGCACGTCCCGGGACAGTATCGGCGGGGAGCTGTTTTTT
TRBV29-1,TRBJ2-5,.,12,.,CNVLPLLETQYF,TGCAACGTTCTGCCCCTCCTGGAGACCCAGTACTTC
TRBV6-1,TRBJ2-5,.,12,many,CASTGLSETQYF,TGTGCCAGCACTGGCCTGTCGGAGACCCAGTACTTC
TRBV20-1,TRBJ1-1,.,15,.,CGTSPPGTQSAEAFF,TGCGGTACGTCGCCCCCGGGGACGCAATCCGCTGAAGCTTTCTTT
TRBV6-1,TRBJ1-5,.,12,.,CASSALGQSQHF,TGTGCCAGCAGTGCTTTGGGGCAGTCCCAGCATTTT
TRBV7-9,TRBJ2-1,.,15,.,CASSLGGRRSAEQFF,TGTGCCAGCAGCTTAGGTGGCAGGCGGTCCGCTGAGCAATTCTTC
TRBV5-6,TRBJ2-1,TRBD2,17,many,CASSQTTAGGHYNEQFF,TGTGCCAGCAGCCAAACTACGGCGGGAGGCCACTACAATGAGCAGTTCTTC
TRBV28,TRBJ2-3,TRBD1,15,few,CASINRGYSTDTQYF,TGTGCCAGCATTAACAGGGGATACAGCACAGATACGCAGTATTTT
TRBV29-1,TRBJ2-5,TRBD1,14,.,CNVGRDRVSETQYF,TGCAACGTTGGTCGGGACAGGGTTTCGGAGACCCAGTACTTC